This TCR beta chain was obtained from a study of blood T cell repertoires in COVID-19. Study-wide background: T cells, B-cell-depleted T cells, or PBMCs supplied cDNA or gDNA.

This CDR3 region has 14 residues. CDR1 LGHDT and CDR2 YNNKEL come from the germline V gene (reference sequence). V lost 1 base to trimming and J lost 4 bases; unmatched junction nucleotides: 2. Profiling relied on immunoSEQ multiplex PCR, and the TCRdb table lists in-frame clones only, not all of them. This table holds some 300,000 clones, 85% to 90% found once. Participant-reported clinical history was the basis for cohort assignment. Within 2 weeks before study entry, exposed participants met a COVID-19 case. This clonotype originated in a woman in her fifties or sixties who had been exposed to COVID-19. The V gene is TRBV3-1 (or the pseudogene TRBV3-2), the J gene TRBJ1-2; TRBD1 matches at 8 bases. Sequencing was performed on PBMCs or T cells enriched from blood (not recorded which). The DNA for the CDR3 is TGTGCCAGCAGCCAAGCAGGGGGCAGCTATGGCTACACCTTC. It is translated as CASSQAGGSYGYTF.